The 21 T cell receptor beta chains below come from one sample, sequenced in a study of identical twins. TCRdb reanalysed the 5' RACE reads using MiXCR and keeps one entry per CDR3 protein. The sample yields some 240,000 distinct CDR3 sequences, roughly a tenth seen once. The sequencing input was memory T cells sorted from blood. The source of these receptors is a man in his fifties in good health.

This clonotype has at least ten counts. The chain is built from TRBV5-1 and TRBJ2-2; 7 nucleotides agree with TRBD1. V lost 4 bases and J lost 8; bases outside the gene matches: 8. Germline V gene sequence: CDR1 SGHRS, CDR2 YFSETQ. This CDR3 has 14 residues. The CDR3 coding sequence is TGCGCCAGCAGCGGGGGACAGATCGCGGGGGAGCTGTTTTTT. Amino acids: CASSGGQIAGELFF.

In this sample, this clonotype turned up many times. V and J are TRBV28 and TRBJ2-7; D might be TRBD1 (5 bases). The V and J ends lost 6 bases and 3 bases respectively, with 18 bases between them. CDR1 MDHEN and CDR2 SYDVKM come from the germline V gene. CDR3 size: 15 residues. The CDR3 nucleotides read TGTGCCAGCAGGCGAAGGGGTGGTTGGGACTACGAGCAGTACTTC. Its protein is CASRRRGGWDYEQYF.

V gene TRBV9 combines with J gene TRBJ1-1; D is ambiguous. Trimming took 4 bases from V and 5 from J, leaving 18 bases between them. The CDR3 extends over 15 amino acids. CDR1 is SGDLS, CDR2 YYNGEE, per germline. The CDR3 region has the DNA TGTGCCAGCAGCACTGTCCTTGGGCTTAGTACTGAAGCTTTCTTT. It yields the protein CASSTVLGLSTEAFF.

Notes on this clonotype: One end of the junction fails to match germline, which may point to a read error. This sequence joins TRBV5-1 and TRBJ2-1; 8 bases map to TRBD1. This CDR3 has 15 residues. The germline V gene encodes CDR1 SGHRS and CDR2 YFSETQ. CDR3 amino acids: CAGSQTGQEYNEQFF. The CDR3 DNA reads TGCGCCGGCAGCCAAACGGGACAGGAGTACAATGAGCAGTTCTTC.

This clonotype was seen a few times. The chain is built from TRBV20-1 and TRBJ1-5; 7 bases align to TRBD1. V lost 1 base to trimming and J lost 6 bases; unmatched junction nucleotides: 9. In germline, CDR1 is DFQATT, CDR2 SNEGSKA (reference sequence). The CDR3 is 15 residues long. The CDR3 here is CSARVYEGAGQPQHF. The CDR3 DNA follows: TGCAGTGCTAGAGTGTATGAGGGGGCCGGTCAGCCCCAGCATTTT.

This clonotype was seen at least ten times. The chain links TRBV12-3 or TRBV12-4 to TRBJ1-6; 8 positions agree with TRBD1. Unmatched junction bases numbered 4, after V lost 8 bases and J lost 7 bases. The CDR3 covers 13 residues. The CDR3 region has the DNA TGTGCCAGCGGGACAGGACACAATTCACCCCTCCACTTT. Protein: CASGTGHNSPLHF.

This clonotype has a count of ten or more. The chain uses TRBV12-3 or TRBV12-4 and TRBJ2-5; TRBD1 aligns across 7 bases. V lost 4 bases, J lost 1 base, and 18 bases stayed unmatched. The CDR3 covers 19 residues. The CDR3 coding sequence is TGTGCCAGCAGTTATGGGGACAGTCATAGGTATTCTTTCCAAGAGACCCAGTACTTC. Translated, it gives CASSYGDSHRYSFQETQYF.

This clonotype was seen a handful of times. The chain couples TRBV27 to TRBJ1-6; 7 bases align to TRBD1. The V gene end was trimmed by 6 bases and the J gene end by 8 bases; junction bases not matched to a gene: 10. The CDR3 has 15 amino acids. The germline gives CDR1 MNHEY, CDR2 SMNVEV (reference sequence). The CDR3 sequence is CASSSLTGFYSPLHF. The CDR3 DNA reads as TGTGCCAGCAGCTCGCTGACAGGGTTTTATTCACCCCTCCACTTT.

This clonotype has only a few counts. The CDR3 DNA reads as TGCAGTGCGGGGGGCGGGGTAGCCAAAAACATTCAGTACTTC. This gives the protein CSAGGGVAKNIQYF. V and J are TRBV20-1 and TRBJ2-4; D may correspond to TRBD1 or TRBD2 (6 bases each). The CDR3 runs 14 residues. Germline V CDR1 and CDR2: DFQATT, SNEGSKA (reference sequence). The V and J ends lost 6 bases and 0 bases respectively, with 12 bases between them.

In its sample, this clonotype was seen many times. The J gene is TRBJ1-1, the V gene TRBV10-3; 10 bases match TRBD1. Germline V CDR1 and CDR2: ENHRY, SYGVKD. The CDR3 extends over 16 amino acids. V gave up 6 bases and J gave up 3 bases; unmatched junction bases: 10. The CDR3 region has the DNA TGTGCCATCAGGAACCGGGACAGGGGTTCGGACACTGAAGCTTTCTTT. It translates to CAIRNRDRGSDTEAFF.

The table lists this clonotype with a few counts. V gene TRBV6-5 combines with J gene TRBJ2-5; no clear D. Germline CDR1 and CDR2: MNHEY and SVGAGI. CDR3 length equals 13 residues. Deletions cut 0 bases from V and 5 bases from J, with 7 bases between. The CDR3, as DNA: TGTGCCAGCAGTTACTCCCCCCGCGAGACCCAGTACTTC. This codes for CASSYSPRETQYF.

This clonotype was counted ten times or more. This chain's CDR3 is CASKTDRDRNGELFF. CDR3 coding DNA: TGTGCCAGCAAGACAGACAGGGACAGAAACGGGGAGCTGTTTTTT. The chain is built from TRBV28 and TRBJ2-2, with 7 bases that match TRBD1. The germline gives CDR1 MDHEN, CDR2 SYDVKM. With 7 bases clipped from V and 7 bases from J, the junction kept 12 bases outside the gene matches. The CDR3 runs to 15 residues.

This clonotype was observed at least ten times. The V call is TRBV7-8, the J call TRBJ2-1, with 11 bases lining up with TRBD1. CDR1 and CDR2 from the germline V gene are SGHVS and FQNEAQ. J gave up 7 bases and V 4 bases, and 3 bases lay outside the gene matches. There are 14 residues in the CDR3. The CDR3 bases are TGTGCCAGCAGCTACCGGGACAGGGGGAATGAGCAGTTCTTC. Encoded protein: CASSYRDRGNEQFF. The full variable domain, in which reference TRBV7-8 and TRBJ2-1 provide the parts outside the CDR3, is GAGVSQSPRYKVAKRGQDVALRCDPISGHVSLFWYQQALGQGPEFLTYFQNEAQLDKSGLPSDRFFAERPEGSVSTLKIQRTQQEDSAVYLCASSYRDRGNEQFFGPGTRLTVL.

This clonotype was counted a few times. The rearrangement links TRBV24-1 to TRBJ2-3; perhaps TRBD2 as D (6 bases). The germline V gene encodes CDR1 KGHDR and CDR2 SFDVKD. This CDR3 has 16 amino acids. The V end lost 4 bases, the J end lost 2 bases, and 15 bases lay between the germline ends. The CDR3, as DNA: TGTGCCACCAGTGACCCTAGGGGAGGAATCACAGATACGCAGTATTTT. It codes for CATSDPRGGITDTQYF.

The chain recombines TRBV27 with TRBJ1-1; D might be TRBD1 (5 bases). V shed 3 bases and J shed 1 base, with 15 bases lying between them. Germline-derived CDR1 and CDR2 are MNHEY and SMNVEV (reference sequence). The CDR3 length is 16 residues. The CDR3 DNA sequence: TGTGCCAGCAGTTTTCTCCTGGGGGGTCAGAACACTGAAGCTTTCTTT. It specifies CASSFLLGGQNTEAFF.

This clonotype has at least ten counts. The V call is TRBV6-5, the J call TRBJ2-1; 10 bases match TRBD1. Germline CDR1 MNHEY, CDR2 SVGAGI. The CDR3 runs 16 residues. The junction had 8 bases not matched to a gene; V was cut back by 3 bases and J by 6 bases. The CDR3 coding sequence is TGTGCCAGCAGTTATGACAGGGGGCTTGCTGGCAATGAGCAGTTCTTC. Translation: CASSYDRGLAGNEQFF.

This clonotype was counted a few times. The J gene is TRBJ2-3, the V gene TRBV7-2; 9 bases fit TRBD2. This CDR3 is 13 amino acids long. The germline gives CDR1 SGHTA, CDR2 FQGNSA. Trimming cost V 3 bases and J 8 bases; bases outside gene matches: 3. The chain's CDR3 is CASSLGLAGTQYF. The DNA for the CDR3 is TGTGCCAGCAGCTTGGGACTAGCCGGTACGCAGTATTTT.

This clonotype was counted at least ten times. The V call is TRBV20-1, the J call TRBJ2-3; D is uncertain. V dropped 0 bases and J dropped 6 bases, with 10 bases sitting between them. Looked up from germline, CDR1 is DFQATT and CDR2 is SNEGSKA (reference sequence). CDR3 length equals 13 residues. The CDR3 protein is CSARDRAADTQYF. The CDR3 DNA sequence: TGCAGTGCTAGAGATAGGGCAGCTGATACGCAGTATTTT.

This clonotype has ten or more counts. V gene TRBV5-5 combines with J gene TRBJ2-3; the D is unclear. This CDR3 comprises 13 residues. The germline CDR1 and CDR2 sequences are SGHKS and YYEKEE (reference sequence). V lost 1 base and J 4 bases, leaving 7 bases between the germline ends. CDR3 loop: CASSLTAPDTQYF. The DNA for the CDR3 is TGTGCCAGCAGCTTGACGGCTCCAGATACGCAGTATTTT.

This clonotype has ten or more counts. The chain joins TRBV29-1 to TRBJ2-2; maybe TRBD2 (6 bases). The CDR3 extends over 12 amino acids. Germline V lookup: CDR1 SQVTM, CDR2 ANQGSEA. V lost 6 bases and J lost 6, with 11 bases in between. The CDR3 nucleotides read TGCAGCGTACGGGAGAGGTCCGGGGAGCTGTTTTTT. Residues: CSVRERSGELFF.

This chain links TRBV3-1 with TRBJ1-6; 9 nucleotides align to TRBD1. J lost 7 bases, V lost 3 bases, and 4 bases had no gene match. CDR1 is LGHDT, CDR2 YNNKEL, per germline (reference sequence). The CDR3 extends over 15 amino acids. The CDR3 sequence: CASSHRDRVNSPLHF. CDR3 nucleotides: TGTGCCAGCAGCCACCGGGACAGGGTCAATTCACCCCTCCACTTT. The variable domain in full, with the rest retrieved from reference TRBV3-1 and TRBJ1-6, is DTAVSQTPKYLVTQMGNDKSIKCEQNLGHDTMYWYKQDSKKFLKIMFSYNNKELIINETVPNRFSPKSPDKAHLNLHINSLELGDSAVYFCASSHRDRVNSPLHFGNGTRLTVT.